The 15 T cell receptor beta chains given below trace back to one sample, sequenced in a study of T-cell memory formation after mild COVID-19. One entry per CDR3 protein, called by TCRdb with MiXCR from the 5' RACE reads. The repertoire holds about half a million distinct CDR3 sequences, with over 15% as singletons. Sample: PBMCs or a T cell subset sorted from them (not recorded which). The receptors derive from an adult woman who had mild COVID-19 (a few samples of this study predate the infection). Cell type and time point are not known.

The sample holds a few counts of this clonotype. V is TRBV20-1 and J is TRBJ2-5, with 12 nucleotides matching TRBD1. This CDR3 has 15 amino acids. J gave up 5 bases and V 1 base, and 5 bases lay outside the gene matches. Germline CDR1 DFQATT, CDR2 SNEGSKA (reference sequence). CDR3 protein: CSARATGTGGETQYF. CDR3 nucleotide sequence: TGCAGTGCTAGAGCCACCGGGACAGGGGGCGAGACCCAGTACTTC.

This clonotype has ten or more counts. The CDR3 sequence: CATSRGTATRAFRAGELFF. CDR3 nucleotide sequence: TGTGCCACCAGCAGAGGCACCGCCACCCGGGCCTTTCGAGCGGGGGAGCTGTTTTTT. V is TRBV15 and J is TRBJ2-2; D call uncertain. Germline CDR1 reads LNHNV; CDR2 reads YYDKDF (reference sequence). This CDR3 is built from 19 residues. V was cut by 1 base and J by 8 bases, with 26 bases left in between.

CDR3 DNA sequence: TGTGCCACCAGTGAACCCCGGGACAGACCCACAGATACGCAGTATTTT. This translates into CATSEPRDRPTDTQYF. V gene TRBV24-1 combines with J gene TRBJ2-3; 7 bases line up with TRBD1. The CDR3 consists of 16 residues. The germline CDR1 and CDR2 sequences are KGHDR and SFDVKD. With 4 bases clipped from V and 2 bases from J, the junction kept 8 bases outside the gene matches.

This clonotype has a handful of counts. V and J are TRBV4-1 and TRBJ2-7; TRBD1 matches at 8 bases. CDR1 is MGHRA, CDR2 YSYEKL, per germline. With V trimmed by 0 bases and J by 3 bases, 4 bases remained unmatched. CDR3 length: 15 residues. CDR3 nucleotide sequence: TGCGCCAGCAGCCAAGACGGGACAGGATACTACGAGCAGTACTTC. Translating it yields CASSQDGTGYYEQYF.

This rearrangement joins TRBV28 to TRBJ2-3, with D possibly being TRBD1 (6 bases). This CDR3 region has 14 residues. Germline loops: CDR1 MDHEN, CDR2 SYDVKM. V was clipped by 6 bases and J by 2 bases, with 12 bases between them. CDR3 DNA sequence: TGTGCCAGCAGGATGTCGGGACACACAGATACGCAGTATTTT. Residues: CASRMSGHTDTQYF.

The chain is built from TRBV27 and TRBJ2-1; maybe TRBD1 (6 bases). The length of the CDR3 is 13 residues. Germline V gene data show CDR1 as MNHEY and CDR2 as SMNVEV (reference sequence). V lost 8 bases to trimming and J lost 9 bases, with 17 bases between them. Here the CDR3 DNA reads TGTGCCAGCCTGGACAGCGGAACTTTTGAGCAGTTCTTC. Amino acids: CASLDSGTFEQFF.

J is TRBJ2-7 and V is TRBV2; D tentatively reads TRBD1 or TRBD2 (7 bases each). Between the trimmed V and J ends, which lost 0 bases and 5 bases, there was a span of 23 bases. CDR1 and CDR2 (germline): SNHLY, FYNNEI. The CDR3 extends over 18 amino acids. DNA for the CDR3: TGTGCCAGCAGTGAAGCGCTTCCAGGGGGGGGTAGGGCCGACGAGCAGTACTTC. This encodes CASSEALPGGGRADEQYF.

This clonotype was counted only a few times. The chain joins TRBV5-6 to TRBJ1-2, with D maybe TRBD1 (5 bases). The CDR3 is made up of 17 amino acids. Between the trimmed V and J ends, which lost 4 bases and 4 bases, there was a span of 23 bases. In germline, CDR1 is SGHDT, CDR2 YYEEEE. CDR3: CASSQPGTSGIFYGYTF. CDR3 coding DNA: TGTGCCAGCAGCCAACCCGGAACCTCAGGGATTTTCTATGGCTACACCTTC.

The chain links TRBV12-3 or TRBV12-4 to TRBJ2-3; D is undetermined. V was pared by 6 bases and J by 0 bases, with 7 bases between. The CDR3 extends over 13 amino acids. DNA of the CDR3: TGTGCCAGCAGCTGGAGTAGCACAGATACGCAGTATTTT. Translating gives CASSWSSTDTQYF.

Only a few counts were recorded for this clonotype. The chain links TRBV20-1 to TRBJ2-7; possibly TRBD2 for D (7 bases). Deletions cut 0 bases from V and 6 bases from J, with 9 bases between. The germline CDR1 and CDR2 sequences are DFQATT and SNEGSKA (reference sequence). The CDR3 spans 12 residues. CDR3 DNA: TGCAGTGCTAGAGATGCGGGGGCCGAGCAGTACTTC. Translating gives CSARDAGAEQYF.

This clonotype appeared many times. V usage is TRBV7-2 and J usage is TRBJ1-2, with unresolved D. This CDR3 is 14 amino acids long. The V gene lost 6 bases and the J gene lost 4 bases, with 15 bases spanning the gap. Per the germline V gene, CDR1 is SGHTA and CDR2 is FQGNSA. The CDR3 protein is CASRPPTPGYGYTF. For the CDR3, the DNA is TGTGCCAGCAGACCTCCCACACCCGGCTATGGCTACACCTTC. Combining the CDR3 with reference TRBV7-2 and TRBJ1-2 gives the whole variable domain GAGVSQSPSNKVTEKGKDVELRCDPISGHTALYWYRQSLGQGLEFLIYFQGNSAPDKSGLPSDRFSAERTGGSVSTLTIQRTQQEDSAVYLCASRPPTPGYGYTFGSGTRLTVV.

V usage is TRBV24-1 and J usage is TRBJ2-1; 8 bases fit TRBD1. Germline CDR1 reads KGHDR; CDR2 reads SFDVKD. This CDR3 region has 16 residues. Losses at the gene ends were 7 bases for V and 0 bases for J; bases not matched to a gene: 7. CDR3 DNA sequence: TGTGCCACCAGCGCCGGACAGGGCCTCTCCTACAATGAGCAGTTCTTC. It yields the protein CATSAGQGLSYNEQFF.

This clonotype turned up a few times. The chain carries TRBV29-1 and TRBJ1-4; TRBD1 agrees at 7 bases. Germline loops: CDR1 SQVTM, CDR2 ANQGSEA. V was pared by 1 base and J by 8 bases, with 4 bases of the junction left unmatched. This CDR3 is 13 amino acids long. This CDR3 reads CSVEGQGGEKLFF. The CDR3 nucleotides are TGCAGCGTTGAAGGACAGGGAGGGGAAAAACTGTTTTTT.

The CDR3 DNA reads TGTGCCATCGTAGGAGGGGTGAACACTGAAGCTTTCTTT. Translation: CAIVGGVNTEAFF. The chain is built from TRBV10-3 and TRBJ1-1; the D gene is possibly TRBD1 (5 bases). CDR1 ENHRY and CDR2 SYGVKD come from the germline V gene. Trimming took off 8 bases at V and 0 bases at J, with 10 bases between the two ends. CDR3 length: 13 amino acids.

The chain uses TRBV21-1 and TRBJ1-1; the table's D call of TRBD1 was not tested on the DNA. TRBV21-1 is tagged as a pseudogene. This CDR3 comprises 13 residues. The CDR3 nucleotides are TGTGCCAGCAGAACAGGGAGGAACACTGAAGCTTTCTTT. This gives the protein CASRTGRNTEAFF.